This T cell receptor beta chain was sequenced during a study of T cells after somatic rescue of genetic block (dated by TCRdb to the early 2020s). A note on the overall study: The study assessed how robust, over the long term, a T-cell system was when the system had developed through somatic rescue of a genetic block in T-cell development.

To note about this clone: The antigen it recognizes is unknown. The record has no base qualities; no much larger clone is one base away.

The CDR3 starts with the cysteine, ends with the phenylalanine, and has 14 residues. The entry retains the CDR3 DNA only, 42 bases that are in frame from base 1. CDR1 MNHEY and CDR2 SMNVEV were looked up in the germline V gene (reference sequence). Clipping removes 4 bases from V and 6 bases from J, with 8 as the unmatched junction base count. The method was the immunoSEQ multiplex PCR assay. The source is immuneACCESS, and TCRdb retained only in-frame sequences with V and J called. Part of the clones is not carried over; for the studies checked, unresolved V genes explain less than half of this, and the remainder is unexplained. Present in this sample are 7,500 to 8,500 clones, around 75% of which were seen just once. 25% of the sample is in the top ten clones.

This clonotype originated in a boy between 10 and 17 years old. The chain employs TRBV27 and TRBJ1-1, with TRBD1 identical over 7 junction bases. The sequenced sample was peripheral blood mononuclear cells (PBMCs). CDR3 protein: CASSWGQLGPEAFF. The DNA sequence follows: TGTGCCAGCAGTTGGGGACAGTTGGGGCCTGAAGCTTTCTTT.